The entry below gives a single T cell receptor beta chain sequence along with its context. Its antigen is unknown. The data belong to a study of blood T cells in healthy people across ages. Study outcomes and limitations: Naive T cell percentage showed a strong correlation with the diversity of TCR beta. Naive CD4+ cell counts and diversity both ran higher in long-lived than in aged donors.

With a J-beta primer mix and a sample-barcoded 5' primer, a second PCR ran about 6 to 11 cycles. All samples yielded 2.5 million or more CDR3-containing paired-end reads. Each CDR3 protein gets one entry after TCRdb re-called the 5' RACE reads with MiXCR. The data contain about 800,000 distinct CDR3 sequences, around 25% of them singletons. CDR1 SGHRS and CDR2 YFSETQ come from the germline V gene. The V end lost 4 bases, the J end lost 7 bases, and 12 bases lay between the germline ends. The CDR3 is made up of 13 amino acids. These data also formed part of another study, on T cells of mothers and their children.

This TCR came from a boy between 10 and 17 years old in good health. The chain employs TRBV5-1 and TRBJ2-1; weak D call: TRBD2 (6 bases). Sequenced: blood. CDR3 sequence (DNA): TGCGCCAGCAGCGCGGGGATATTGAATGAGCAGTTCTTC. Protein: CASSAGILNEQFF.